This T cell receptor beta chain was captured in a study of blood T cell repertoires in COVID-19. Using immunoSEQ multiplex PCR, the repertoire was profiled, and TCRdb retains in-frame clones only, with some absent. The sample includes roughly 120,000 clones, roughly 92% of them seen just once. The CDR3 totals 11 residues. V lost 2 bases to trimming and J lost 7 bases, with 5 bases between them. The germline gives CDR1 MNHNY, CDR2 SVGAGI (reference sequence). Sample: peripheral blood. The V and J genes are TRBV6-6 and TRBJ1-2; D gene unclear. This clonotype was obtained from a man between 45 and 60 years old with COVID-19, enrolled during active disease. The CDR3 here is CASSYNRGYTF. CDR3 DNA: TGTGCCAGCAGTTACAATCGTGGCTACACCTTC.